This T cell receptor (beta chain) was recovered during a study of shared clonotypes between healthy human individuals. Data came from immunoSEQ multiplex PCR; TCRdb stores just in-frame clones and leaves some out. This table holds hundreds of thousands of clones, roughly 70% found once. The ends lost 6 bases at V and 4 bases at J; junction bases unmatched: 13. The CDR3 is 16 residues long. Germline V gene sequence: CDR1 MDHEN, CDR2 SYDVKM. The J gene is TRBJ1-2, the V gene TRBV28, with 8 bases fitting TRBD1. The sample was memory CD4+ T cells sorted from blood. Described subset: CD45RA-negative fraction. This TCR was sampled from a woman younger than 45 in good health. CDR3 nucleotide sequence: TGTGCCAGCAGCAAGAACCCGGGACAGGAAAGCTATGGCTACACCTTC. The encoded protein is CASSKNPGQESYGYTF.